The 25 T cell receptor beta chains below were found in one sample sequenced in a study of OX40 agonist ivuxolimab in advanced cancers. The repertoire was sequenced with immunoSEQ multiplex PCR; TCRdb's copy has only in-frame clones and lacks some. The sample contains around 72,000 clones, 80% to 90% of which appear only once. The sample consisted of CD4+ or CD8+ T cells sorted from blood, taken in a trial of the OX40 agonist ivuxolimab. Receptors were obtained from an adult with an advanced solid tumor such as melanoma, head and neck, liver or kidney cancer.

In DNA, the CDR3 is TGTGCCAGCAGCGTAGTCCCCGACGCCGAGTTTGACAATGAGCAGTTCTTC. It is translated as CASSVVPDAEFDNEQFF. The J gene is TRBJ2-1, the V gene TRBV9; no definite D call. Between the trimmed V and J ends, which lost 0 bases and 5 bases, there was a span of 18 bases. CDR1 is SGDLS and CDR2 is YYNGEE in the germline V gene. This CDR3 region has 17 residues.

This clone was counted between two and nine times. The chain links TRBV7-3 to TRBJ2-5, with TRBD1 identical over 8 bases. V shed 5 bases and J 4 bases; nucleotides not matched to a gene: 9. The CDR3 consists of 15 residues. Germline V lookup: CDR1 SGHTA, CDR2 FQGTGA. The chain's CDR3 is CASSRTGTGGETQYF. The CDR3 nucleotides read TGTGCCAGCAGCAGAACCGGGACAGGCGGAGAGACCCAGTACTTC. The whole variable domain, remainder taken from reference TRBV7-3 and TRBJ2-5, is GAGVSQTPSNKVTEKGKYVELRCDPISGHTALYWYRQSLGQGPEFLIYFQGTGAADDSGLPNDRFFAVRPEGSVSTLKIQRTERGDSAVYLCASSRTGTGGETQYFGPGTRLLVL.

This clone was seen once. The V call is TRBV6-1, the J call TRBJ2-1; 11 nucleotides match TRBD2. The CDR3 has 14 amino acids. V dropped 4 bases and J dropped 4; count of bases not matched to a gene: 0. Germline CDR1 reads MNHNS; CDR2 reads SASEGT. In nucleotides, the CDR3 is TGTGCCAGCAGTGGACTAGCGGGGTACAATGAGCAGTTCTTC. Translation: CASSGLAGYNEQFF.

The chain links TRBV5-1 to TRBJ2-3; 10 nucleotides align to TRBD2. Germline V lookup: CDR1 SGHRS, CDR2 YFSETQ. The V segment lost 4 bases and the J segment 5 bases; nucleotides outside the gene matches: 4. The CDR3 runs 14 residues. The CDR3 sequence is CASSLAGAEDTQYF. In DNA, the CDR3 is TGCGCCAGCAGCCTAGCGGGAGCGGAAGATACGCAGTATTTT.

The chain joins TRBV19 to TRBJ1-2, with D perhaps TRBD1 (6 bases). This CDR3 is 15 amino acids long. CDR1 is LNHDA and CDR2 is SQIVND in the germline V gene (reference sequence). V lost 6 bases and J 5 bases, leaving 19 bases between the germline ends. The CDR3 loop is CASSPGGGAGYGYTF. CDR3 nucleotides: TGTGCCAGTAGCCCTGGGGGGGGCGCCGGTTATGGCTACACCTTC.

This rearrangement joins TRBV2 to TRBJ1-5; D possibly corresponds to TRBD1 (6 bases). The ends were cut back, 4 bases at V and 5 bases at J, with 15 bases in the middle. Germline CDR1 SNHLY, CDR2 FYNNEI. The CDR3 consists of 15 residues. The CDR3 loop is CASSGGQGVYQPQHF. The CDR3 coding sequence is TGTGCCAGCAGTGGGGGGCAAGGGGTATATCAGCCCCAGCATTTT.

The chain is built from TRBV6-5 and TRBJ1-4, with 8 bases identical to TRBD1. V was pared by 10 bases and J by 9 bases, with 10 bases of the junction left unmatched. Looked up from germline, CDR1 is MNHEY and CDR2 is SVGAGI. The CDR3 extends over 13 amino acids. The CDR3 loop reads CAMAGQASKKLFF. CDR3 coding DNA: TGTGCCATGGCGGGACAGGCGTCTAAAAAACTGTTTTTT.

This clone was detected once. The chain links TRBV7-8 to TRBJ1-5; possible D gene TRBD1, 5 bases. Germline CDR1 is SGHVS and CDR2 is FQNEAQ. The CDR3 runs 15 residues. Trimming removed 4 bases from V and 9 bases from J, with 19 bases in between. The chain's CDR3 is CASSSRAVGHWPQHF. In nucleotides, the CDR3 is TGTGCCAGCAGCTCCAGGGCGGTCGGGCATTGGCCCCAGCATTTT.

This clone has only one observation. This chain links TRBV29-1 with TRBJ2-1, with D possibly called TRBD1 or TRBD2 (5 bases each). Germline CDR1 is SQVTM and CDR2 is ANQGSEA. The CDR3 has 13 residues. The V end lost 5 bases, the J end lost 6 bases, and 14 bases lay between the germline ends. The CDR3 loop is CSVPERGSNEQFF. CDR3 sequence (DNA): TGCAGCGTTCCCGAGAGGGGTAGCAATGAGCAGTTCTTC.

J is TRBJ2-6 and V is TRBV7-2, with D hard to call. CDR1 and CDR2 from the germline V gene are SGHTA and FQGNSA. CDR3 length: 14 amino acids. Trimming left V 4 bases short and J 7 bases short, with 11 bases between. The chain's CDR3 is CASSSGLGANVLTF. In DNA form, the CDR3 reads TGTGCCAGCAGCTCCGGCCTAGGAGCCAACGTCCTGACTTTC.

The J gene is TRBJ1-5, the V gene TRBV19; the D gene is possibly TRBD1 (6 bases). This CDR3 has 14 residues. V dropped 6 bases and J dropped 6 bases, with 15 bases sitting between them. Germline V lookup: CDR1 LNHDA, CDR2 SQIVND (reference sequence). In DNA form, the CDR3 reads TGTGCCAGTAGGTCGGGCAGCAGGGGTCAGCCCCAGCATTTT. Protein product: CASRSGSRGQPQHF.

Comments on this clone: Other DNA sequences in the sample encode the same CDR3. The chain carries TRBV6-1 and TRBJ1-1; TRBD1 aligns across 10 bases. CDR3 length: 16 amino acids. The germline V gene encodes CDR1 MNHNS and CDR2 SASEGT. The V and J ends lost 2 bases and 2 bases, in that order; junction bases with no gene match: 5. CDR3 bases: TGTGCCAGCAGTGAAAGGACAGGGGGTCGAAACACTGAAGCTTTCTTT. Protein: CASSERTGGRNTEAFF.

Written as DNA, the CDR3 is TGTGCCAGCAGCTTACGGTGGACAGGTACCGATGAGCAGTTCTTC. This translates into CASSLRWTGTDEQFF. The rearrangement joins TRBV7-9 to TRBJ2-1, with 7 bases aligning to TRBD1. The CDR3 has 15 residues. The trim removed 2 bases at V and 8 bases at J, leaving 9 bases unmatched. Germline CDR1 SEHNR, CDR2 FQNEAQ (reference sequence).

The rearrangement joins TRBV5-1 to TRBJ1-1, with D possibly TRBD1 on 5 matching bases. This CDR3 comprises 14 residues. Germline CDR1 is SGHRS and CDR2 is YFSETQ. Trimming took 0 bases from V and 3 from J, leaving 9 bases between them. The CDR3 nucleotides read TGCGCCAGCAGCTTGGTGATGGGGGACACTGAAGCTTTCTTT. This gives the protein CASSLVMGDTEAFF.

The chain carries TRBV2 and TRBJ2-3; D remains unclear. CDR3 length: 13 residues. Per germline, CDR1 SNHLY and CDR2 FYNNEI. Between the trimmed V and J ends, which lost 8 bases and 1 base, there was a span of 10 bases. The CDR3 DNA reads TGTGCCAGCGGATACCAACGCACAGATACGCAGTATTTT. It encodes CASGYQRTDTQYF.

This chain connects TRBV7-3 to TRBJ1-2; a possible D gene is TRBD1 (6 bases). The V end was cut by 8 bases, the J end by 0 bases, with 13 bases between. Germline loops: CDR1 SGHTA, CDR2 FQGTGA. The CDR3 covers 14 residues. CDR3 loop: CASSTGHPNYGYTF. The CDR3 region has the DNA TGTGCCAGCTCTACGGGACACCCTAACTATGGCTACACCTTC.

The genes are TRBV5-4 and TRBJ1-3, with 7 bases identical to TRBD1. The germline V gene has CDR1 SGHNT and CDR2 YYREEE (reference sequence). The V gene end was trimmed by 2 bases and the J gene end by 0 bases; junction bases not matched to a gene: 5. There are 16 residues in the CDR3. The CDR3 spells CASSLPGQSSGNTIYF. The CDR3 bases are TGTGCCAGCAGCTTACCGGGACAGAGCTCTGGAAACACCATATATTTT.

This clone was picked up one time. The chain is built from TRBV6-5 and TRBJ2-7; TRBD1 is a possible D gene (6 bases). V gave up 2 bases and J gave up 7 bases, with 12 bases separating them. The germline V gene has CDR1 MNHEY and CDR2 SVGAGI. The CDR3 length is 13 residues. CDR3 sequence (DNA): TGTGCCAGCAGTTACCTTGGACAGCCAGAGCAGTACTTC. Translation: CASSYLGQPEQYF.

The chain carries TRBV2 and TRBJ1-4, with D unclear. Looked up from germline, CDR1 is SNHLY and CDR2 is FYNNEI. Between the trimmed V and J ends, which lost 6 bases and 6 bases, there was a span of 11 bases. The CDR3 runs 13 residues. CDR3 sequence: CASSVLRDEKLFF. The CDR3 bases are TGTGCCAGCAGCGTTCTTCGGGATGAAAAACTGTTTTTT.

This clone was counted a single time. The chain employs TRBV28 and TRBJ1-1; 11 positions agree with TRBD1. J gave up 7 bases and V 3 bases, and 7 bases lay outside the gene matches. Germline assignment: CDR1 MDHEN and CDR2 SYDVKM. The CDR3 spans 15 residues. The CDR3 DNA follows: TGTGCCAGCAGTTTCGTCCGGGACAGGGGGGTTGAAGCTTTCTTT. Translation gives CASSFVRDRGVEAFF.

This clone was observed a single time. J is TRBJ1-2 and V is TRBV19; D is unresolved. Germline V lookup: CDR1 LNHDA, CDR2 SQIVND (reference sequence). CDR3 length: 13 amino acids. Trimming shortened V by 2 bases and J by 4 bases, and 8 bases separated the two germline ends. The CDR3 nucleotides are TGTGCCAGTAGTATAATTCCCCGCTATGGCTACACCTTC. It yields the protein CASSIIPRYGYTF.

J is TRBJ2-4 and V is TRBV5-1, with 8 bases fitting TRBD2. Germline V gene sequence: CDR1 SGHRS, CDR2 YFSETQ. Trimming at V came to 4 bases and at J to 1 base, leaving 16 bases not matched to a gene. The CDR3 is 19 amino acids. This chain's CDR3 is CASSPGLTSERWAKNIQYF. The CDR3 nucleotides are TGCGCCAGCAGCCCGGGGCTGACTAGCGAAAGGTGGGCCAAAAACATTCAGTACTTC. Based on the CDR3 plus reference TRBV5-1 and TRBJ2-4, the full variable domain is KAGVTQTPRYLIKTRGQQVTLSCSPISGHRSVSWYQQTPGQGLQFLFEYFSETQRNKGNFPGRFSGRQFSNSRSEMNVSTLELGDSALYLCASSPGLTSERWAKNIQYFGAGTRLSVL.

V is TRBV28 and J is TRBJ2-3; tentative D call: TRBD2 (7 bases). The CDR3 length is 15 residues. Trimming took off 4 bases at V and 6 bases at J, with 17 bases between the two ends. Germline values: CDR1 MDHEN, CDR2 SYDVKM. CDR3 loop: CASSSTRGPLDTQYF. Written as DNA, the CDR3 is TGTGCCAGCAGTTCCACGCGGGGGCCATTGGATACGCAGTATTTT.

The J gene is TRBJ1-2, the V gene TRBV18; 9 bases match TRBD1. CDR3 size: 14 residues. With 5 bases clipped from V and 2 bases from J, the junction kept 3 bases outside the gene matches. Germline loops: CDR1 KGHSH, CDR2 LQKENI. CDR3 region: CASSAGTGNYGYTF. CDR3 nucleotides: TGTGCCAGCTCAGCAGGGACAGGGAACTATGGCTACACCTTC.

The V gene is TRBV12-5, the J gene TRBJ2-5, with TRBD2 matching 8 bases. The CDR3 is 15 amino acids. Germline V gene sequence: CDR1 LGHNT, CDR2 FRNRAP. V lost 1 base, J lost 5 bases, and 6 bases stayed unmatched. The CDR3 here is CASGLGSGSSETQYF. Written as DNA, the CDR3 is TGTGCTAGTGGTTTGGGAAGCGGGAGTTCTGAGACCCAGTACTTC.